What follows are 15 T cell receptor beta chains derived from one specimen sequenced in a study of CD8 T cells in Susac syndrome. RNA totalling roughly 0.45 to 1 ug underwent reverse transcription with random hexamers. TCRdb used MiXCR to reprocess the immunoSEQ multiplex PCR reads, holding one entry per CDR3 protein. Among 150,000 to 200,000 distinct CDR3 sequences listed, roughly 92% were seen once. Material for sequencing was CD4+ T cells from PBMCs. The receptors were gathered from a human donor with Susac syndrome.

This clonotype was detected once. The chain recombines TRBV9 with TRBJ1-3, with a possible D match to TRBD1 (5 bases). Deletions cut 3 bases from V and 3 bases from J, with 10 bases between. CDR1 is SGDLS and CDR2 is YYNGEE in the germline V gene. CDR3 length: 14 amino acids. CDR3 DNA sequence: TGTGCCAGCAGCGGGGGGGGATTTGGAAACACCATATATTTT. Encoded protein: CASSGGGFGNTIYF.

J is TRBJ1-2 and V is TRBV30; possible D gene TRBD1, 6 bases. CDR1 and CDR2 from the germline V gene are GTSNPN and SVGIG (reference sequence). Trimming left V 0 bases short and J 4 bases short, with 12 bases between. The CDR3 is made up of 14 amino acids. Here the CDR3 DNA reads TGTGCCTGGAGTGTTTCAGGGGTGCTCTATGGCTACACCTTC. It is translated as CAWSVSGVLYGYTF.

The gene calls are TRBV6-6 and TRBJ1-2; D call uncertain. This CDR3 region has 14 residues. Germline V gene lookup returns CDR1 MNHNY and CDR2 SVGAGI (reference sequence). V lost 4 bases and J lost 2, with 11 bases in between. Here the CDR3 reads CASSSGSPNYGYTF. CDR3 bases: TGTGCCAGCAGTTCCGGGTCGCCGAACTATGGCTACACCTTC.

The V call is TRBV5-6, the J call TRBJ1-2; 8 bases are shared with TRBD1. In germline, CDR1 is SGHDT, CDR2 YYEEEE. The junction had 5 bases not matched to a gene; V was cut back by 1 base and J by 3 bases. This CDR3 spans 15 amino acids. The CDR3 protein is CASSLLSGGYYGYTF. The CDR3 nucleotides read TGTGCCAGCAGCTTGCTCTCAGGGGGCTACTATGGCTACACCTTC.

This chain connects TRBV5-1 to TRBJ2-6, with unresolved D. Germline V gene data show CDR1 as SGHRS and CDR2 as YFSETQ. The V end lost 0 bases, the J end lost 0 bases, and 7 bases lay between the germline ends. This CDR3 comprises 16 residues. The CDR3 loop reads CASSLVPSSGANVLTF. The CDR3 DNA reads TGCGCCAGCAGCTTGGTTCCGAGCTCTGGGGCCAACGTCCTGACTTTC.

The chain recombines TRBV5-1 with TRBJ1-2; D is undetermined. The germline CDR1 and CDR2 sequences are SGHRS and YFSETQ. V was pared by 0 bases and J by 6 bases, with 6 bases between. This CDR3 has 12 residues. CDR3 nucleotides: TGCGCCAGCAGCTTGGAGGCAGATGGCTACACCTTC. Its protein is CASSLEADGYTF.

The V gene is TRBV12-3 or TRBV12-4, the J gene TRBJ2-2, with no clear D. This CDR3 comprises 15 residues. Trimming pared 3 bases from V and 3 bases from J, leaving 11 bases between. CDR3 DNA: TGTGCCAGCAGTTTCGAAGTTGGGTACACCGGGGAGCTGTTTTTT. It encodes CASSFEVGYTGELFF.

The chain couples TRBV29-1 to TRBJ1-6, with D possibly being TRBD1 (6 bases). With 7 bases removed from V and 6 bases from J, the gap between germline ends came to 10 bases. The CDR3 is 12 residues long. Germline V gene sequence: CDR1 SQVTM, CDR2 ANQGSEA. CDR3 sequence (DNA): TGCAGCGGGGGGGGCGGTAATTCACCCCTCCACTTT. This gives the protein CSGGGGNSPLHF. Full variable domain (rest looked up from reference TRBV29-1 and TRBJ1-6): SAVISQKPSRDICQRGTSLTIQCQVDSQVTMMFWYRQQPGQSLTLIATANQGSEATYESGFVIDKFPISRPNLTFSTLTVSNMSPEDSSIYLCSGGGGNSPLHFGNGTRLTVT.

V gene TRBV3-1 combines with J gene TRBJ2-7; D tentatively reads TRBD1 or TRBD2 (6 bases each). Trimming removed 4 bases from V and 1 base from J, with 11 bases in between. CDR1 and CDR2 from the germline V gene are LGHDT and YNNKEL (reference sequence). The CDR3 length is 14 residues. CDR3 loop: CASSPGGLSYEQYF. The CDR3 DNA follows: TGTGCCAGCAGCCCTGGGGGGCTTTCCTACGAGCAGTACTTC.

The V gene is TRBV19, the J gene TRBJ2-3, with 9 positions matching TRBD1. This CDR3 has 14 amino acids. Germline-derived CDR1 and CDR2 are LNHDA and SQIVND (reference sequence). V was clipped by 8 bases and J by 6 bases; unmatched bases: 9. CDR3 amino acids: CASSAGTGMDTQYF. DNA for the CDR3: TGTGCCAGTTCAGCCGGGACAGGGATGGATACGCAGTATTTT. Full variable domain (missing parts from reference TRBV19 and TRBJ2-3): DGGITQSPKYLFRKEGQNVTLSCEQNLNHDAMYWYRQDPGQGLRLIYYSQIVNDFQKGDIAEGYSVSREKKESFPLTVTSAQKNPTAFYLCASSAGTGMDTQYFGPGTRLTVL.

This rearrangement joins TRBV12-3 or TRBV12-4 to TRBJ2-7, with 8 bases identical to TRBD1. This CDR3 has 14 amino acids. V dropped 6 bases and J dropped 3; count of bases not matched to a gene: 7. Written as DNA, the CDR3 is TGTGCCAGCAGCCGGGGACAGGCATACTACGAGCAGTACTTC. Its translation is CASSRGQAYYEQYF.

This clonotype was found once. DNA of the CDR3: TGCAGCGTTGAGGGACTAGCGGGGAGTATTTCAGAGACCCAGTACTTC. This sequence encodes CSVEGLAGSISETQYF. The V gene is TRBV29-1, the J gene TRBJ2-5; 13 positions match TRBD2. Germline assignment: CDR1 SQVTM and CDR2 ANQGSEA. This CDR3 has 16 residues. V gave up 3 bases and J gave up 4 bases; unmatched junction bases: 8.

The chain is built from TRBV6-6 and TRBJ2-5; D may be TRBD1 (6 bases). Between the trimmed V and J ends, which lost 0 bases and 0 bases, there was a span of 8 bases. The germline V gene encodes CDR1 MNHNY and CDR2 SVGAGI (reference sequence). The CDR3 length is 15 residues. CDR3 sequence (DNA): TGTGCCAGCAGTTACTCGGGGACACACCAAGAGACCCAGTACTTC. This translates into CASSYSGTHQETQYF.

In nucleotides, the CDR3 is TGTGCCAGCAGTACACTGGGACAGGGCCATGAGCAGTTCTTC. It is translated as CASSTLGQGHEQFF. This chain joins TRBV27 and TRBJ2-1; TRBD1 matches at 9 bases. Germline V lookup: CDR1 MNHEY, CDR2 SMNVEV (reference sequence). V was pared by 5 bases and J by 8 bases, with 7 bases of the junction left unmatched. The CDR3 covers 14 residues.

V is TRBV4-2 and J is TRBJ1-1; a possible D gene is TRBD1 (5 bases). V lost 4 bases, J lost 8 bases, and 17 bases lay in between. The CDR3 totals 14 residues. Germline V gene lookup returns CDR1 LGHNA and CDR2 YNFKEQ. The CDR3 DNA sequence: TGTGCCAGCAGCCGGGGCGTGTCACAGGAGGAAGCTTTCTTT. Translating gives CASSRGVSQEEAFF.